This T cell receptor beta chain was identified in a study of blood T cells in healthy people across ages. Overall study findings and caveats: A strong correlation between TCR beta diversity and naive T cell percentage was seen.

The CDR3 loop spans 14 amino acids. Germline CDR1 LGHDT, CDR2 YNNKEL (reference sequence). After removal of 1 base from V and 7 bases from J, the junction contained 1 base not matched to a gene. Next came a second PCR, run for roughly 6 to 11 cycles, which used a sample-barcoded 5' primer along with a J-beta primer mix. TCRdb ran MiXCR on the 5' RACE reads and lists one entry per CDR3 protein. Counted here are approximately 780,000 distinct CDR3 sequences, roughly 26% occurring once; the ten biggest clones make up 3%. In regard to this clonotype: Antigen specificity is unknown.

These data were likewise used in another study, on T cells of mothers and their children. This second study says: The donor cohort consisted of three healthy Caucasian mothers and their six children. There was no detection of any persistent microchimeric T cell clones.

This sequence was found in a boy aged 5-17 years in good health. This sequence joins TRBV3-1 and TRBJ1-6, with TRBD1 matching over 7 bases. Sample: blood. CDR3 DNA: TGTGCCAGCAGCCAAGCAGGGGGGAATTCACCCCTCCACTTT. Protein: CASSQAGGNSPLHF.